The 18 T cell receptor beta chains given below trace back to one sample, sequenced in a study of blood T cell repertoires in COVID-19. Sequencing used immunoSEQ multiplex PCR; TCRdb keeps in-frame clones, though not all of them. The sample lists 150,000 to 200,000 clones, approximately 82% occurring once. Sample: PBMCs or T cells enriched from blood (not recorded which). The receptor set was obtained from a woman aged 50 to 60 who had recovered from COVID-19.

This clone was observed many times. The J gene is TRBJ1-3, the V gene TRBV2, with 10 bases identical to TRBD1. There are 15 residues in the CDR3. The V gene end was trimmed by 4 bases and the J gene end by 2 bases; junction bases not matched to a gene: 2. Per the germline V gene, CDR1 is SNHLY and CDR2 is FYNNEI. The CDR3 here is CASSAGTGAGNTIYF. CDR3 coding DNA: TGTGCCAGCAGTGCCGGGACAGGGGCTGGAAACACCATATATTTT.

This clone was seen a single time. The rearrangement uses TRBV27 and TRBJ2-2; 8 bases agree with TRBD2. Germline V gene sequence: CDR1 MNHEY, CDR2 SMNVEV (reference sequence). Trimming cost V 7 bases and J 6 bases; bases outside gene matches: 28. The CDR3 spans 21 residues. The CDR3 spells CASIFYRPGGPRGAGAGELFF. CDR3 nucleotide sequence: TGTGCCAGCATTTTTTACCGTCCGGGAGGGCCTAGGGGGGCGGGGGCCGGGGAGCTGTTTTTT.

The V gene is TRBV28, the J gene TRBJ1-3, with D unresolved. CDR3 length equals 15 residues. Germline V gene sequence: CDR1 MDHEN, CDR2 SYDVKM. Trimming removed 4 bases from V and 7 bases from J, with 17 bases in between. CDR3 bases: TGTGCCAGCAGTTCCTCGACTGCCTACCGGAACACCATATATTTT. It codes for CASSSSTAYRNTIYF.

The table lists this clone with a count of one. The rearrangement uses TRBV28 and TRBJ1-4; 9 nucleotides match TRBD1. Germline V CDR1 and CDR2: MDHEN, SYDVKM. The CDR3 runs 18 residues. The J segment lost 7 bases and the V segment lost 3 bases, leaving 15 bases of the junction unmatched. The CDR3 nucleotides are TGTGCCAGCAGTTTTGGCTCCAGGTACGGGACAGGGAGTGAAAAACTGTTTTTT. This sequence encodes CASSFGSRYGTGSEKLFF. The whole variable domain, filled in from reference TRBV28 and TRBJ1-4, reads DVKVTQSSRYLVKRTGEKVFLECVQDMDHENMFWYRQDPGLGLRLIYFSYDVKMKEKGDIPEGYSVSREKKERFSLILESASTNQTSMYLCASSFGSRYGTGSEKLFFGSGTQLSVL.

This sequence joins TRBV5-1 and TRBJ2-5; a weak D match, TRBD1 (7 bases). The CDR3 is 16 amino acids. CDR1 is SGHRS, CDR2 YFSETQ, per germline. V was shortened by 4 bases and J by 5 bases, with 21 bases between the two germline ends. CDR3: CASSPQGGGITETQYF. DNA for the CDR3: TGCGCCAGCAGCCCCCAAGGGGGCGGGATCACGGAGACCCAGTACTTC.

The J gene is TRBJ1-3, the V gene TRBV19; the D is unclear. V lost 6 bases and J lost 0, with 12 bases in between. CDR3 length: 15 amino acids. Germline lookup yields CDR1 LNHDA and CDR2 SQIVND (reference sequence). The CDR3 spells CASRKQHTSGNTIYF. DNA for the CDR3: TGTGCCAGTAGGAAACAGCATACCTCTGGAAACACCATATATTTT. Full variable domain (rest looked up from reference TRBV19 and TRBJ1-3): DGGITQSPKYLFRKEGQNVTLSCEQNLNHDAMYWYRQDPGQGLRLIYYSQIVNDFQKGDIAEGYSVSREKKESFPLTVTSAQKNPTAFYLCASRKQHTSGNTIYFGEGSWLTVV.

The genes are TRBV29-1 and TRBJ2-7, with a weak D call TRBD2 (5 bases). V dropped 6 bases and J dropped 3 bases, with 15 bases sitting between them. This CDR3 comprises 13 residues. Germline CDR1 SQVTM, CDR2 ANQGSEA. Here the CDR3 DNA reads TGCAGCGTCCTCGGGAATAACGGCTACGAGCAGTACTTC. It encodes CSVLGNNGYEQYF.

This clone has just a few counts. J is TRBJ1-4 and V is TRBV6-5; D not certain. CDR1 MNHEY and CDR2 SVGAGI come from the germline V gene. This CDR3 is built from 16 residues. Deletions cut 0 bases from V and 7 bases from J, with 15 bases between. Here the CDR3 reads CASSYSISPPVEKLFF. For the CDR3, the DNA is TGTGCCAGCAGTTACTCAATTTCCCCCCCTGTTGAAAAACTGTTTTTT.

This chain joins TRBV29-1 and TRBJ1-3; 11 nucleotides agree with TRBD1. The CDR3 extends over 17 amino acids. Germline V gene data show CDR1 as SQVTM and CDR2 as ANQGSEA. V lost 3 bases, J lost 8 bases, and 15 bases stayed unmatched. The CDR3 DNA reads TGCAGCGTTGAGAGCTGGGACAGGGGGACTCGGGGTGACACCATATATTTT. Translating it yields CSVESWDRGTRGDTIYF.

The rearrangement links TRBV5-4 to TRBJ1-1, with 8 bases fitting TRBD1. The CDR3 runs to 14 residues. Germline-derived CDR1 and CDR2 are SGHNT and YYREEE (reference sequence). Trimming took 4 bases from V and 1 from J; bases not matched to a gene: 3. The CDR3 sequence: CASSGGQGNTEAFF. The CDR3, as DNA: TGTGCCAGCAGCGGCGGACAGGGGAACACTGAAGCTTTCTTT.

This clone appeared a few times. The J gene is TRBJ1-2, the V gene TRBV10-3; TRBD1 agrees at 8 bases. CDR1 and CDR2 from the germline V gene are ENHRY and SYGVKD. The CDR3 length is 11 residues. The V gene end was trimmed by 9 bases and the J gene end by 6 bases; junction bases not matched to a gene: 3. In DNA form, the CDR3 reads TGTGCCATACTGACAGGGGATGGCTACACCTTC. It codes for CAILTGDGYTF.

The rearrangement links TRBV28 to TRBJ1-1; 7 nucleotides align to TRBD1. J was trimmed by 5 bases and V by 2 bases; bases with no gene match: 5. Germline V gives CDR1 MDHEN, CDR2 SYDVKM. The length of the CDR3 is 14 residues. CDR3 DNA sequence: TGTGCCAGCAGTTTAATGGCAGGGGGTACTGAAGCTTTCTTT. Protein sequence: CASSLMAGGTEAFF.

The J gene is TRBJ1-2, the V gene TRBV18; D not certain. The CDR3 covers 15 residues. Germline V gene data show CDR1 as KGHSH and CDR2 as LQKENI. Trimming stripped 3 bases from V and 6 bases from J, with 17 bases between. Here the CDR3 reads CASSPSFGAIDGYTF. The CDR3 nucleotides read TGTGCCAGCTCACCCTCCTTTGGAGCCATAGATGGCTACACCTTC.

This chain uses TRBV6-5 with TRBJ1-3; no clear D gene. CDR1 and CDR2 (germline): MNHEY, SVGAGI. The CDR3 loop spans 13 amino acids. V lost 6 bases and J 8 bases, leaving 14 bases between the germline ends. As DNA, the CDR3 is TGTGCCAGCAGCGGGTTCCTCGGGGACACCATATATTTT. This encodes CASSGFLGDTIYF.

The V gene is TRBV5-1, the J gene TRBJ1-3, with D hard to call. Trimming left V 4 bases short and J 0 bases short, with 8 bases between. Germline V lookup: CDR1 SGHRS, CDR2 YFSETQ. This CDR3 is 14 amino acids long. The CDR3 nucleotides are TGCGCCAGCAGCCCCCAGGACTCTGGAAACACCATATATTTT. This translates into CASSPQDSGNTIYF.

The chain uses TRBV19 and TRBJ2-6; tentatively, D is TRBD1 (6 bases). The V gene lost 4 bases and the J gene lost 0 bases, with 19 bases spanning the gap. The CDR3 spans 19 residues. Per the germline V gene, CDR1 is LNHDA and CDR2 is SQIVND (reference sequence). The CDR3 here is CASSNLFTRGYSGANVLTF. The CDR3 DNA reads as TGTGCCAGTAGTAATTTGTTCACCAGGGGCTACTCTGGGGCCAACGTCCTGACTTTC.

V and J are TRBV30 and TRBJ2-7, with 14 positions matching TRBD2. The CDR3 runs to 13 residues. J gave up 4 bases and V 8 bases, and 4 bases lay outside the gene matches. From germline, CDR1 is GTSNPN and CDR2 SVGIG (reference sequence). The CDR3 sequence: CAVGTSGSYEQYF. Here the CDR3 DNA reads TGTGCCGTAGGGACTAGCGGGAGTTACGAGCAGTACTTC.

V and J are TRBV2 and TRBJ2-5, with D maybe TRBD2 (5 bases). Germline assignment: CDR1 SNHLY and CDR2 FYNNEI. Trimming took off 8 bases at V and 2 bases at J, with 18 bases between the two ends. The CDR3 is 15 amino acids. The DNA for the CDR3 is TGTGCCAGCCGACGCAGCGGAGCCCTTCAAGAGACCCAGTACTTC. Protein: CASRRSGALQETQYF.